A single sample is the source of the 12 T cell receptor beta chains below, sequenced in a study of shared clonotypes between healthy human individuals. Naive CD8 cells comprised CD45RO-negative, CCR7-positively selected cells, excluding terminally differentiated effector memory CD45RA+ cells. TCRdb's copy holds only in-frame clones and misses some; the assay was immunoSEQ multiplex PCR. Among about 2 million clones, roughly 95% were seen once, and the ten largest hold more than 0.95%. Sequencing input: naive CD8+ T cells sorted from blood. Receptors originate from a man aged 18-30 years in good health.

A remark on this clone: The same CDR3 is also encoded by other DNA sequences in this sample. The CDR3 region is CASSLMGGETQYF. The CDR3, as DNA: TGTGCCAGCAGTCTTATGGGGGGAGAGACCCAGTACTTC. The chain recombines TRBV27 with TRBJ2-5; TRBD2 is a possible D gene (6 bases). CDR1 and CDR2 from the germline V gene are MNHEY and SMNVEV (reference sequence). V shed 5 bases and J shed 4 bases, with 11 bases lying between them. The CDR3 contains 13 residues.

The V call is TRBV27, the J call TRBJ1-5, with D uncertain. With 3 bases removed from V and 5 bases from J, the gap between germline ends came to 11 bases. Germline CDR1 is MNHEY and CDR2 is SMNVEV (reference sequence). This CDR3 spans 14 amino acids. CDR3 in DNA: TGTGCCAGCAGTTTGGACGGAACCTATCAGCCCCAGCATTTT. Translated: CASSLDGTYQPQHF.

The chain carries TRBV11-2 and TRBJ2-7; TRBD1 is a possible D gene (6 bases). The V end lost 3 bases, the J end lost 5 bases, and 11 bases lay between the germline ends. CDR1 SGHAT and CDR2 FQNNGV come from the germline V gene. This CDR3 contains 13 residues. CDR3 sequence (DNA): TGTGCCAGCAGCTTCGACAGGATGAACGAGCAGTACTTC. Its protein is CASSFDRMNEQYF.

The chain is built from TRBV10-3 and TRBJ2-1, with TRBD2 identical over 14 bases. The CDR3 loop spans 20 amino acids. The germline V gene has CDR1 ENHRY and CDR2 SYGVKD. V trimming: 6 bases; J trimming: 0 bases; junction bases outside the gene matches: 13. Here the CDR3 DNA reads TGTGCCATCAGACACGAAACCGGGACTAGCGGGGGAAGCTCCTACAATGAGCAGTTCTTC. It yields the protein CAIRHETGTSGGSSYNEQFF.

The rearrangement uses TRBV2 and TRBJ2-2; 9 nucleotides align to TRBD1. Germline values: CDR1 SNHLY, CDR2 FYNNEI. With V trimmed by 3 bases and J by 5 bases, 13 bases remained unmatched. This CDR3 is built from 18 residues. The CDR3 sequence: CASSDTLRQGEDTGELFF. CDR3 bases: TGTGCCAGCAGTGATACCCTAAGACAGGGGGAGGATACCGGGGAGCTGTTTTTT.

In DNA form, the CDR3 reads TGTGCCAGCAGCGTAGGGCAGGGGGAGTTCTATGGCTACACCTTC. It yields the protein CASSVGQGEFYGYTF. V is TRBV9 and J is TRBJ1-2; 7 bases line up with TRBD1. Germline V CDR1 and CDR2: SGDLS, YYNGEE. With 0 bases clipped from V and 4 bases from J, the junction kept 6 bases outside the gene matches. The CDR3 totals 15 residues.

The rearrangement joins TRBV10-3 to TRBJ2-7; possibly TRBD1 or TRBD2 for D (5 bases each). The V end was cut by 2 bases, the J end by 5 bases, with 13 bases between. The CDR3 loop spans 14 amino acids. Germline lookup yields CDR1 ENHRY and CDR2 SYGVKD. CDR3 in amino acids: CAISEPGRKNEQYF. Written as DNA, the CDR3 is TGTGCCATCAGTGAGCCGGGACGGAAAAACGAGCAGTACTTC.

V gene TRBV29-1 combines with J gene TRBJ2-7; D remains unclear. V lost 4 bases and J lost 0, with 10 bases in between. The CDR3 has 13 residues. Germline CDR1 reads SQVTM; CDR2 reads ANQGSEA. CDR3 in amino acids: CSVVSQASYEQYF. The CDR3 nucleotides are TGCAGCGTTGTGAGTCAGGCCTCCTACGAGCAGTACTTC.

The V and J genes are TRBV9 and TRBJ2-1; D is possibly TRBD2 (6 bases). The CDR3 loop spans 13 amino acids. The V gene's germline CDR1 is SGDLS and CDR2 YYNGEE. V lost 3 bases, J lost 6 bases, and 10 bases lay in between. CDR3 region: CASSGLAANEQFF. The CDR3 nucleotides read TGTGCCAGCAGCGGATTAGCGGCCAATGAGCAGTTCTTC.

The chain combines TRBV1 with TRBJ1-1; the table's D gene call, TRBD1, was not cross checked with the DNA. TRBV1 is a documented pseudogene. The CDR3 has 17 residues. The CDR3 DNA reads as TGCACCAGCAGCCAGGACCCCGACAGGGGACGAACCACTGAAGCTTTCTTT. Translated, it gives CTSSQDPDRGRTTEAFF.

The chain carries TRBV29-1 and TRBJ1-4; TRBD1 might be the D (5 bases). The CDR3 runs 13 residues. V was trimmed by 5 bases and J by 4 bases, leaving 11 bases between them. In germline, CDR1 is SQVTM, CDR2 ANQGSEA. CDR3 residues: CSVTTVSNEKLFF. DNA for the CDR3: TGCAGCGTTACGACAGTTAGTAATGAAAAACTGTTTTTT.

The chain employs TRBV13 and TRBJ2-3; D ambiguous. Looked up from germline, CDR1 is PRHDT and CDR2 is FYEKMQ (reference sequence). Trimming cost V 5 bases and J 4 bases, with 13 bases left between them. The CDR3 contains 14 residues. The CDR3 DNA is TGTGCCAGCAGCCGGGCCAAGAAGGCAGATACGCAGTATTTT. Translated: CASSRAKKADTQYF. Full variable domain (rest looked up from reference TRBV13 and TRBJ2-3): AAGVIQSPRHLIKEKRETATLKCYPIPRHDTVYWYQQGPGQDPQFLISFYEKMQSDKGSIPDRFSAQQFSDYHSELNMSSLELGDSALYFCASSRAKKADTQYFGPGTRLTVL.